This T cell receptor (beta chain) emerged from a study of cytomegalovirus exposure and HLA in healthy donors. Notes on the study in general: The listing of 150 or so TCR beta chains classed them as cytomegalovirus-associated. When the data were analyzed later, several of the most significant clusters appeared to be linked to common viral pathogens. Further analysis, carried out later, found HLA-associated TCR beta chains more clonally expanded than equally common other chains.

In germline, CDR1 is MNHEY, CDR2 SMNVEV (reference sequence). V was cut by 3 bases and J by 8 bases, with 16 bases left in between. This CDR3 spans 15 amino acids. Primers for the PCR totalled 60 Vbeta and 13 Jbeta. TCRdb's copy holds only in-frame clones and misses some; the assay was immunoSEQ multiplex PCR. The sample lists about 180,000 clones; 81% were seen once. The donors (healthy individuals) were bone marrow donors. Comments on this clone: Its antigen remains unidentified.

V gene TRBV27 combines with J gene TRBJ2-2; tentatively, D is TRBD1 (6 bases). This receptor was obtained from a woman aged 30 to 39 in good health and CMV-seronegative. The sample taken for sequencing was PBMCs. The CDR3 DNA reads as TGTGCCAGCAGTTTCGGACAGTTTGGGTTGGGGGAGCTGTTTTTT. Its translation: CASSFGQFGLGELFF.